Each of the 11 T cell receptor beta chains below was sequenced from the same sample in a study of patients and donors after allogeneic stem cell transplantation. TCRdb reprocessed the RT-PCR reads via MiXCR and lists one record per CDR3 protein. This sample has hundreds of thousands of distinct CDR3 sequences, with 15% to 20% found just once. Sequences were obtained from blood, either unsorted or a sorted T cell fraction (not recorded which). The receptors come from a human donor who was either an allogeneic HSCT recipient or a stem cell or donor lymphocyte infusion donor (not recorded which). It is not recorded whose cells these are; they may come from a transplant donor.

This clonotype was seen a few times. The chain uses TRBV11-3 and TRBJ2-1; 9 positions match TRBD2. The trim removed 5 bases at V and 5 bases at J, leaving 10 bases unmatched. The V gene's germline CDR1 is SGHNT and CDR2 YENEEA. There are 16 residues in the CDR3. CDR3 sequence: CASSLRTAGGNNEQFF. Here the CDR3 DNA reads TGTGCCAGCAGCCTTAGGACTGCGGGGGGGAACAATGAGCAGTTCTTC.

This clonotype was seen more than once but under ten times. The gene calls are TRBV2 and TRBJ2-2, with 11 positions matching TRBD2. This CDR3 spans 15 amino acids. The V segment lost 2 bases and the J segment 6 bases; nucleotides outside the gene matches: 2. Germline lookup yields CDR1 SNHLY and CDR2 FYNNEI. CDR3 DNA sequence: TGTGCCAGCAGTGAAACTAGCGGGAGTTCCGGGGAGCTGTTTTTT. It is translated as CASSETSGSSGELFF.

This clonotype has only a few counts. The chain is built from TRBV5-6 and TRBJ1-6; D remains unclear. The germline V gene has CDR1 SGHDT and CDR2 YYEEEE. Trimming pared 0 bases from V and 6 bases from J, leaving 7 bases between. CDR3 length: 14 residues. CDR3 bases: TGTGCCAGCAGCTTGGCCGTGGGTAATTCACCCCTCCACTTT. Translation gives CASSLAVGNSPLHF.

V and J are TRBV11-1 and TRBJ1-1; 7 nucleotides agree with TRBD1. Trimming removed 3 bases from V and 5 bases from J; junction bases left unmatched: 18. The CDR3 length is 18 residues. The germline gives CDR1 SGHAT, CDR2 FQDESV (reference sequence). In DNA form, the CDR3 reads TGTGCCAGCAGCTTTGTCTTTGGTTCCACAGGGGCGGGAACTGAAGCTTTCTTT. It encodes CASSFVFGSTGAGTEAFF.

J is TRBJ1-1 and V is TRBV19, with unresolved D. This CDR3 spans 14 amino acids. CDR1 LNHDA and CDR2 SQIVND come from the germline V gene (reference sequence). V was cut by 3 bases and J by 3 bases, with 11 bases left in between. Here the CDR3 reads CASSIPGYDTEAFF. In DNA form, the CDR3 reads TGTGCCAGTAGTATTCCGGGGTACGACACTGAAGCTTTCTTT.

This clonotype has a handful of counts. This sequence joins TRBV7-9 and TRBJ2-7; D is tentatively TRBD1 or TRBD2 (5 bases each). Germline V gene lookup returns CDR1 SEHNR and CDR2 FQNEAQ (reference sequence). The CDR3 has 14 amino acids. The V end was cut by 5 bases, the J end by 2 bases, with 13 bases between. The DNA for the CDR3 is TGTGCCAGCAGCCACCGGGACGGCCCCTACGAGCAGTACTTC. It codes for CASSHRDGPYEQYF.

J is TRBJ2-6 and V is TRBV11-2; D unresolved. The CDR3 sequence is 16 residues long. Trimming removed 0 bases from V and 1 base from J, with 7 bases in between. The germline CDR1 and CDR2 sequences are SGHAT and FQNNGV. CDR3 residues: CASSLDWDSGANVLTF. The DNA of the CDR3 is TGTGCCAGCAGCTTAGACTGGGATTCTGGGGCCAACGTCCTGACTTTC.

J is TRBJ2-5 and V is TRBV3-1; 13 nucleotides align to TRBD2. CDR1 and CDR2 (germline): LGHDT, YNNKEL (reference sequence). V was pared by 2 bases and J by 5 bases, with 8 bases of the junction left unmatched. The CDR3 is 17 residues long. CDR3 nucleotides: TGTGCCAGCAGCCAAACTAGCGGGAGGGTTGGACTGGAGACCCAGTACTTC. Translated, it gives CASSQTSGRVGLETQYF.

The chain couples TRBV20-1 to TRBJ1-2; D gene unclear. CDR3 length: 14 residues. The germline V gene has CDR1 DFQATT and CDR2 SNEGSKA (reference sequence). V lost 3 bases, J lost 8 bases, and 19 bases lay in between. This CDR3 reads CSASKRRVRCGYTF. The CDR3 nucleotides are TGCAGTGCTAGCAAACGACGGGTTAGGTGCGGCTACACCTTC.

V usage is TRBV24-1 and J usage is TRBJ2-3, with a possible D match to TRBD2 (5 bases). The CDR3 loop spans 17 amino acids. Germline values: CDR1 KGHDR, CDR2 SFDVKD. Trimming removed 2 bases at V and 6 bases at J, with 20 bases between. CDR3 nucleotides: TGTGCCACCAGTGATTCTCAGCAGCCGATCCCGGGGGATACGCAGTATTTT. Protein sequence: CATSDSQQPIPGDTQYF.

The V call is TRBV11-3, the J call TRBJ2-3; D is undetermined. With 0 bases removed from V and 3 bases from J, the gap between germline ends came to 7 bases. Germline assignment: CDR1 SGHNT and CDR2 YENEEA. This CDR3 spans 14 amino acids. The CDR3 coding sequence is TGTGCCAGCAGCTTAGAGGGTAGAACAGATACGCAGTATTTT. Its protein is CASSLEGRTDTQYF.